This TCR beta chain was sequenced during a study of blood T cells in healthy people across ages. A second PCR, run for about 7 to 11 cycles, used a sample-barcoded 5' primer plus a J-beta primer mix. Each cDNA molecule was tagged by a template-switch adaptor that had 12 random nucleotides. MiXCR, run by TCRdb on the 5' RACE reads, gives a single entry per CDR3 protein. The sample consists of about 830,000 distinct CDR3 sequences, about 62% of them appearing once. There are 14 residues in the CDR3. CDR1 is SQVTM and CDR2 is ANQGSEA in the germline V gene. V was clipped by 3 bases and J by 1 base, with 11 bases between them. Each donor had around 11 milliliters of peripheral blood drawn. RNA extraction gave at least 5 micrograms of total RNA per sample.

The sequenced sample was blood. The receptor comes from a man aged 25 to 40 in good health. The chain couples TRBV29-1 to TRBJ2-3, with D perhaps being TRBD1 or TRBD2 (5 bases each). For the CDR3, the DNA is TGCAGCGTTGACGGGGCACCTGGCACAGATACGCAGTATTTT. Translated: CSVDGAPGTDTQYF.